These 12 T cell receptor beta chains originate from one sample sequenced in a study of T cell repertoires in cytomegalovirus infection. MiXCR, applied by TCRdb to the reads, yields one record per CDR3 protein. Of about 260,000 distinct CDR3 sequences in the sample, roughly 9% were seen once. Source material: PBMCs. Receptor source: a human donor in good health (CMV status not recorded). Some clones in this sample may be carry-over from other donors' samples.

This clonotype was seen repeatedly, ten times or more. The rearrangement links TRBV12-3 or TRBV12-4 to TRBJ1-2; no firm D call. Trimming shortened V by 6 bases and J by 0 bases, and 11 bases separated the two germline ends. This CDR3 contains 14 residues. The CDR3 loop is CASRSWAANYGYTF. DNA for the CDR3: TGTGCCAGCAGGTCCTGGGCGGCTAACTATGGCTACACCTTC.

This clonotype was detected a few times. The J gene is TRBJ1-5, the V gene TRBV12-3 or TRBV12-4, with D perhaps TRBD1 (6 bases). There are 14 residues in the CDR3. Trimming removed 5 bases at V and 6 bases at J, with 14 bases between. CDR3 in amino acids: CASSKTGGPQPQHF. The CDR3 DNA follows: TGTGCCAGCAGTAAGACAGGCGGCCCTCAGCCCCAGCATTTT.

The V call is TRBV5-1, the J call TRBJ2-6, with a possible D match to TRBD2 (6 bases). This CDR3 region has 13 residues. Germline CDR1 reads SGHRS; CDR2 reads YFSETQ. Trimming took 9 bases from V and 3 from J, leaving 10 bases between them. CDR3: CATRRDGANVLTF. The CDR3 DNA is TGCGCCACCCGGAGGGATGGGGCCAACGTCCTGACTTTC.

The table lists this clonotype with many counts. The chain employs TRBV7-9 and TRBJ1-4, with TRBD1 as a possible D gene (6 bases). This CDR3 is built from 13 residues. The germline V gene has CDR1 SEHNR and CDR2 FQNEAQ (reference sequence). Trimming stripped 5 bases from V and 4 bases from J, with 8 bases between. The CDR3 bases are TGTGCCAGCAGCGGACAGATTAATGAAAAACTGTTTTTT. It encodes CASSGQINEKLFF.

This sequence joins TRBV7-2 and TRBJ1-2; no clear D. Germline assignment: CDR1 SGHTA and CDR2 FQGNSA. This CDR3 spans 15 amino acids. The V end was cut by 5 bases, the J end by 8 bases, with 21 bases between. This CDR3 is CASSPGGGESGGYTF. CDR3 in DNA: TGTGCCAGCAGCCCCGGTGGAGGCGAAAGTGGGGGCTACACCTTC. Full variable domain (missing parts from reference TRBV7-2 and TRBJ1-2): GAGVSQSPSNKVTEKGKDVELRCDPISGHTALYWYRQSLGQGLEFLIYFQGNSAPDKSGLPSDRFSAERTGGSVSTLTIQRTQQEDSAVYLCASSPGGGESGGYTFGSGTRLTVV.

This clonotype was recorded at least ten times. The chain employs TRBV7-2 and TRBJ2-1; possible D gene TRBD2, 6 bases. CDR1 and CDR2 (germline): SGHTA, FQGNSA. The CDR3 runs to 16 residues. Trimming took off 9 bases at V and 4 bases at J, with 22 bases between the two ends. CDR3 sequence reads: CASNKGAGPGYNEQFF. The CDR3 bases are TGTGCCAGTAACAAGGGTGCGGGGCCCGGATACAATGAGCAGTTCTTC.

This clonotype was observed a handful of times. V and J are TRBV20-1 and TRBJ2-7, with 7 positions matching TRBD2. The germline gives CDR1 DFQATT, CDR2 SNEGSKA (reference sequence). J lost 5 bases, V lost 6 bases, and 16 bases had no gene match. The CDR3 runs 15 residues. DNA for the CDR3: TGCAGTGCCAAGGTGGGCGGGAGTAAATCGCACGAGCAGTACTTC. Its protein is CSAKVGGSKSHEQYF.

The V gene is TRBV12-3 or TRBV12-4, the J gene TRBJ1-1; D gene uncertain. The CDR3 extends over 12 amino acids. Trimming pared 2 bases from V and 11 bases from J, leaving 12 bases between. The CDR3 region is CASSLTAVTAFF. The CDR3 nucleotides read TGTGCCAGCAGTTTAACGGCAGTGACCGCTTTCTTT.

This clonotype has a handful of counts. The genes are TRBV13 and TRBJ2-6; a possible D gene is TRBD2 (6 bases). V lost 1 base and J lost 4, with 17 bases in between. Germline loops: CDR1 PRHDT, CDR2 FYEKMQ (reference sequence). This CDR3 spans 18 amino acids. The CDR3 region has the DNA TGTGCCAGCAGCTTAGCGTCCGGCGGGGCTCGGGGGGCCAACGTCCTGACTTTC. It codes for CASSLASGGARGANVLTF. Full variable domain (missing parts from reference TRBV13 and TRBJ2-6): AAGVIQSPRHLIKEKRETATLKCYPIPRHDTVYWYQQGPGQDPQFLISFYEKMQSDKGSIPDRFSAQQFSDYHSELNMSSLELGDSALYFCASSLASGGARGANVLTFGAGSRLTVL.

V gene TRBV28 combines with J gene TRBJ2-1; 10 bases agree with TRBD2. Germline CDR1 and CDR2: MDHEN and SYDVKM. There are 21 residues in the CDR3. V gave up 6 bases and J gave up 9 bases; unmatched junction bases: 29. CDR3 residues: CASSHDLTREAGGRWGGEQFF. The CDR3 DNA sequence: TGTGCCAGCAGCCACGACCTCACGAGGGAAGCGGGGGGGCGATGGGGTGGTGAGCAGTTCTTC. The variable domain in full, with the rest retrieved from reference TRBV28 and TRBJ2-1, is DVKVTQSSRYLVKRTGEKVFLECVQDMDHENMFWYRQDPGLGLRLIYFSYDVKMKEKGDIPEGYSVSREKKERFSLILESASTNQTSMYLCASSHDLTREAGGRWGGEQFFGPGTRLTVL.

This clonotype was counted at least ten times. The V gene is TRBV7-2, the J gene TRBJ2-2; the D gene is possibly TRBD2 (6 bases). The germline V gene has CDR1 SGHTA and CDR2 FQGNSA. This CDR3 is built from 16 residues. V was pared by 5 bases and J by 2 bases, with 15 bases between. As DNA, the CDR3 is TGTGCCAGCAGCCCTCCCGGCGGGGCAAACACCGGGGAGCTGTTTTTT. Translation: CASSPPGGANTGELFF.

This clonotype was seen at least ten times. This sequence joins TRBV6-6 and TRBJ1-5; unclear D gene. The germline V and J ends were trimmed by 6 bases and 7 bases, with 10 bases remaining between them. This CDR3 is built from 12 residues. Germline V gene sequence: CDR1 MNHNY, CDR2 SVGAGI (reference sequence). CDR3 protein: CASSDSGQPQHF. The CDR3 DNA reads as TGTGCCAGCAGCGACTCGGGGCAGCCCCAGCATTTT.